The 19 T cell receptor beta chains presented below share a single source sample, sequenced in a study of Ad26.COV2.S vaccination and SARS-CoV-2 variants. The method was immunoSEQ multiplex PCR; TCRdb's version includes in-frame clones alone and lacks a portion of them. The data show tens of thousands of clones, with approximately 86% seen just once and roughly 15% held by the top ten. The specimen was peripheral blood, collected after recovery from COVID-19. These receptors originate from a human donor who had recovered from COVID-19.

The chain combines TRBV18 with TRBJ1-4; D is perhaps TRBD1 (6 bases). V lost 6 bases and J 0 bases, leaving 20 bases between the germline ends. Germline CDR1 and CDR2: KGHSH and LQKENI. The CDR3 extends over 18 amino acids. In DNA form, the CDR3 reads TGTGCCAGCTCGACCAGGAGCTGGGGGGCTGCAACTAATGAAAAACTGTTTTTT. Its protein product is CASSTRSWGAATNEKLFF.

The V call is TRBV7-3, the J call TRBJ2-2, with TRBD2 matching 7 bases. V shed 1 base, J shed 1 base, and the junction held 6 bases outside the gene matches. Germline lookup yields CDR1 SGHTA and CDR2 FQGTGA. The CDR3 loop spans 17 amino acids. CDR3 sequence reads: CASSLILAEGNTGELFF. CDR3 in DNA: TGTGCCAGCAGCTTAATCCTAGCGGAGGGGAACACCGGGGAGCTGTTTTTT.

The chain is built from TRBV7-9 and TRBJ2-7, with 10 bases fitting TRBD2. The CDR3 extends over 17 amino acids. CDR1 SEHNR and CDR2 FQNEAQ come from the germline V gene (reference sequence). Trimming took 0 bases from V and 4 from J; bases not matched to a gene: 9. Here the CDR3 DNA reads TGTGCCAGCAGCTTAGCAGGGGGCAGCGGGAGGGCTTACGAGCAGTACTTC. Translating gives CASSLAGGSGRAYEQYF.

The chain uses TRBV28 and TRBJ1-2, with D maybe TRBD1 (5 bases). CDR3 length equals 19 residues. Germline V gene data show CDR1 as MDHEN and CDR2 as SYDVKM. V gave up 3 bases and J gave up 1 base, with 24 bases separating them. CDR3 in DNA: TGTGCCAGCAGTTTCGTTTTTGGGGGACTGAGGACTATTAACTATGGCTACACCTTC. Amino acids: CASSFVFGGLRTINYGYTF.

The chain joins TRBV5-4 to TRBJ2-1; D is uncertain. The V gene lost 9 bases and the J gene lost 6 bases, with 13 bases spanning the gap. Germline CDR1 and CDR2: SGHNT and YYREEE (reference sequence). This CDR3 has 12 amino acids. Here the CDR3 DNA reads TGTGCCACCGCGTACATGTCCAATGAGCAGTTCTTC. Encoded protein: CATAYMSNEQFF.

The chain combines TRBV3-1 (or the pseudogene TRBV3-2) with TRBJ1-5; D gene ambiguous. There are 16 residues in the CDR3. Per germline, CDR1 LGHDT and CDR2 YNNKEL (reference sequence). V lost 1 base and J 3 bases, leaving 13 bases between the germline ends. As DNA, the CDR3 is TGTGCCAGCAGCCAAGGGACCGCTTATAACAATCAGCCCCAGCATTTT. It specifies CASSQGTAYNNQPQHF.

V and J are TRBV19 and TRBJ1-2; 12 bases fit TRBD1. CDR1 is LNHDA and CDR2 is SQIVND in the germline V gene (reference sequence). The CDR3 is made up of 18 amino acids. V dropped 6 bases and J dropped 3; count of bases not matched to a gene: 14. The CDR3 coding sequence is TGTGCCAGTAGAGTCCCCCGGGACAGGGGGCGTAAGGACTATGGCTACACCTTC. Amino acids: CASRVPRDRGRKDYGYTF.

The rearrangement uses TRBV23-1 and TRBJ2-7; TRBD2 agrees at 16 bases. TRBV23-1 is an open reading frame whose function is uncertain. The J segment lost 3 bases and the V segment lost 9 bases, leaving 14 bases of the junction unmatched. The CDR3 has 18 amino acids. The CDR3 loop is CASPQPTGTSGRVYEQYF. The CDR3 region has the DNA TGCGCCAGTCCTCAACCCACCGGGACTAGCGGGAGGGTCTACGAGCAGTACTTC.

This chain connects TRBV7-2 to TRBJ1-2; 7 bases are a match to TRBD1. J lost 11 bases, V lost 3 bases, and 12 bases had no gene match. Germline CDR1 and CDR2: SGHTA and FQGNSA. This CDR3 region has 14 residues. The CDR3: CASSFPRLTGSYTF. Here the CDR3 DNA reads TGTGCCAGCAGCTTCCCCCGATTGACAGGGTCGTACACCTTC.

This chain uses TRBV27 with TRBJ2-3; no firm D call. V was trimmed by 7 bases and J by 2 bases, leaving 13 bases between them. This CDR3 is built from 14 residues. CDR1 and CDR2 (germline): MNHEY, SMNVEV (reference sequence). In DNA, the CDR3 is TGTGCCAGCATCCAGATTACTCTCACAGATACGCAGTATTTT. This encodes CASIQITLTDTQYF.

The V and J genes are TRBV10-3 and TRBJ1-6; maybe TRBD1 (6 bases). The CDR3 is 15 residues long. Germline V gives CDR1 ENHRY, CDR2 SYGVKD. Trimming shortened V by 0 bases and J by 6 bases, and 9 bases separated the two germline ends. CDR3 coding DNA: TGTGCCATCAGTGAGTCGTGGGACACTAATTCACCCCTCCACTTT. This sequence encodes CAISESWDTNSPLHF.

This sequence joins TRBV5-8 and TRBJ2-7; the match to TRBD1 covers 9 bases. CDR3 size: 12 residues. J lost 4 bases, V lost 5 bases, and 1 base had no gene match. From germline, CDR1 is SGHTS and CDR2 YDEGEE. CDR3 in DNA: TGTGCCAGCAGGGGACAGGGTTACGAGCAGTACTTC. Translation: CASRGQGYEQYF.

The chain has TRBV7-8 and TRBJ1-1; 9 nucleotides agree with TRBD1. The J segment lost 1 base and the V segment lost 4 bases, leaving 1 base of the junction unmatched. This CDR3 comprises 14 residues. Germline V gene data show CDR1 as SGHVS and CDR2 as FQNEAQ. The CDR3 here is CASSSGQGNTEAFF. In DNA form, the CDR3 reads TGTGCCAGCAGCTCGGGACAGGGGAACACTGAAGCTTTCTTT.

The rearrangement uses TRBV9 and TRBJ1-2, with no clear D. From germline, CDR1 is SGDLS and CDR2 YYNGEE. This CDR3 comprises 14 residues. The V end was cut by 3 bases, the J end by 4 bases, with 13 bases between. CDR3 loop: CASSGGWASYGYTF. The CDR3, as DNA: TGTGCCAGCAGCGGGGGTTGGGCCTCCTATGGCTACACCTTC.

This chain's CDR3 is CASANRGLMNTEAFF. CDR3 nucleotides: TGTGCCAGCGCCAATCGGGGGTTGATGAACACTGAAGCTTTCTTT. This chain connects TRBV7-8 to TRBJ1-1, with a weak D call TRBD1 (5 bases). The CDR3 spans 15 residues. The V end was cut by 8 bases, the J end by 0 bases, with 16 bases between. Looked up from germline, CDR1 is SGHVS and CDR2 is FQNEAQ.

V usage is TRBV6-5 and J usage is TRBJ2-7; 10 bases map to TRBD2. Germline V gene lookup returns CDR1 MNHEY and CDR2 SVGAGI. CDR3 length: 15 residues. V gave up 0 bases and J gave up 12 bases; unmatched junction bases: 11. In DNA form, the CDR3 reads TGTGCCAGCAGTTACTCGGGGGCTAGCGGGAGTATTTTGTACTTC. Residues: CASSYSGASGSILYF.

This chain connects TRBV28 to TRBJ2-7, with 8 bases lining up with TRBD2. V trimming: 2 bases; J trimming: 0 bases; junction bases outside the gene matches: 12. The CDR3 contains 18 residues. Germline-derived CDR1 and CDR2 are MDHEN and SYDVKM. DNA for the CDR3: TGTGCCAGCAGTTTAGGCGGGAGGACCGGTCCCCACTCCTACGAGCAGTACTTC. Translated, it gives CASSLGGRTGPHSYEQYF.

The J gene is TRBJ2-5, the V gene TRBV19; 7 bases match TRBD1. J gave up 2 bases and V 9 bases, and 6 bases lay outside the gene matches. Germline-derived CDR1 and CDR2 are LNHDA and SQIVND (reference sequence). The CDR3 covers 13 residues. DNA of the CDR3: TGTGCCAGCAGACCGGGACAGCAAGAGACCCAGTACTTC. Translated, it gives CASRPGQQETQYF.

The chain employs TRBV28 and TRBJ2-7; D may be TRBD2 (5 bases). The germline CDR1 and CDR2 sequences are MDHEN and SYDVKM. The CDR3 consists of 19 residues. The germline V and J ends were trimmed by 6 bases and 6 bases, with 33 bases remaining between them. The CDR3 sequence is CASSPNLIREGSKTREQYF. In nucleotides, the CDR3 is TGTGCCAGCAGCCCGAACCTCATCCGCGAGGGTAGCAAAACACGCGAGCAGTACTTC. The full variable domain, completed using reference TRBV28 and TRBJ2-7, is DVKVTQSSRYLVKRTGEKVFLECVQDMDHENMFWYRQDPGLGLRLIYFSYDVKMKEKGDIPEGYSVSREKKERFSLILESASTNQTSMYLCASSPNLIREGSKTREQYFGPGTRLTVT.